This T cell receptor (beta chain) comes out of a study of monozygotic twins with inflammatory bowel disease. As to this clonotype: No antigen is known for it.

Points from the study as a whole: The authors could not tell different T cell subtypes apart. Variability may have been added to patient repertoires by differing immunosuppressive treatments.

Samples each yielded cDNA through eight separate reactions. No DNA is given; TCRdb re-called the 5' RACE reads and lists each CDR3 protein once. The table lists 300,000 to 400,000 distinct CDR3 sequences. The origin of this receptor is a human donor with ulcerative colitis or Crohn's disease, or a healthy co-twin of an affected twin (not recorded which). Sequences were obtained from blood.

This CDR3 reads CASSPTVPYEQYF. The chain carries TRBV5-5 and TRBJ2-7. CDR3 length equals 13 residues. The V gene's germline CDR1 is SGHKS and CDR2 YYEKEE (reference sequence).